These 2 T cell receptor beta chains came from one sample sequenced in a study of cytomegalovirus exposure and HLA in healthy donors. PCR employed 60 Vbeta and 13 Jbeta primers. Produced via immunoSEQ multiplex PCR; TCRdb's table is partial and in-frame only. This table has about 130,000 clones, approximately 79% appearing once. Sample: PBMCs. The receptors stem from a man under 40 in good health and CMV-seronegative.

The chain recombines TRBV4-3 with TRBJ2-3; 12 positions match TRBD2. From germline, CDR1 is LGHNA and CDR2 YSLEER. CDR3 length: 20 residues. Germline trimming cut 2 bases from V and 1 base from J; bases unmatched to any gene: 13. The CDR3 DNA sequence: TGCGCCAGCAGCCAAAGGTATCTAGCGGGGGGGCCTACCGGCACAGATACGCAGTATTTT. Residues: CASSQRYLAGGPTGTDTQYF.

V is TRBV14 and J is TRBJ2-7; TRBD1 matches 8 bases. The CDR3 totals 15 residues. With V trimmed by 4 bases and J by 5 bases, 10 bases remained unmatched. Germline V gene sequence: CDR1 SGHDN, CDR2 FVKESK. CDR3 nucleotides: TGTGCCAGCAGCCCGGCGGACAGGGACGACCACGAGCAGTACTTC. It yields the protein CASSPADRDDHEQYF.